This T cell receptor (beta chain) was profiled in a study of blood T cell repertoires in COVID-19. Study information: Whether acute or convalescent, the COVID-19 samples came from the United States, Italy and Spain.

The CDR3 length is 13 residues. CDR1 is SGHDT and CDR2 is YYEEEE in the germline V gene. V was clipped by 2 bases and J by 0 bases, with 5 bases between them. TCRdb's table, derived via immunoSEQ multiplex PCR, lists solely in-frame clones and lacks some. The sample yields approximately 430,000 clones, roughly 88% seen once. The sample comprised peripheral blood. This TCR was sampled from a woman under 40 with active or convalescent COVID-19. The V gene is TRBV5-6, the J gene TRBJ1-2; possibly TRBD1 for D (5 bases). The CDR3 is CASSLQANYGYTF. The CDR3 nucleotides are TGTGCCAGCAGCTTACAGGCTAACTATGGCTACACCTTC. Full variable domain (outside the CDR3, taken from reference TRBV5-6 and TRBJ1-2): DAGVTQSPTHLIKTRGQQVTLRCSPKSGHDTVSWYQQALGQGPQFIFQYYEEEERQRGNFPDRFSGHQFPNYSSELNVNALLLGDSALYLCASSLQANYGYTFGSGTRLTVV.